This TCR beta chain emerged from a study of CD8+ T cells in alopecia areata. RNA extraction and reverse transcription yielded cDNA as sequencing template. Sequencing used immunoSEQ multiplex PCR; TCRdb keeps in-frame clones, though not all of them. The sample yields 180,000 or so clones, 40% to 55% seen once. The treatment was: oral pan-JAK inhibitor, 5-10 mg twice daily. It was from alopecia areata patients that lesional scalp punch biopsies and peripheral blood were collected. This clone was observed a few times. The source of this sequence is a human donor with alopecia areata. The input for sequencing was CD8+ T cells sorted from blood, taken at roughly week 53, from a patient treated with tofacitinib.

CDR3 sequence reads: CASSPGTASTDTQYF. CDR3 DNA sequence: TGTGCCAGCAGCCCGGGGACGGCTAGCACAGATACGCAGTATTTT. The chain couples TRBV27 to TRBJ2-3; D is possibly TRBD1 or TRBD2 (5 bases each). This CDR3 contains 15 residues. Germline V gives CDR1 MNHEY, CDR2 SMNVEV (reference sequence). Trimming removed 6 bases from V and 0 bases from J, with 13 bases in between.